The clone carrying this T cell receptor (beta chain) was observed a few times. Its antigen is undetermined. The data stem from a study of identical twins. Germline V lookup: CDR1 MNHNS, CDR2 SASEGT. Trimming cost V 2 bases and J 1 base, with 12 bases left between them. This CDR3 region has 16 residues. Each CDR3 protein gets one entry after TCRdb re-called the 5' RACE reads with MiXCR. Here the sample spans hundreds of thousands of distinct CDR3 sequences, more than 6.5% being singletons. Study-level points and caveats: Models underestimated how often monozygotic twins shared out-of-frame TCR alpha.

This same sample was also part of a study on yellow fever vaccine responses in identical twins.

The chain uses TRBV6-1 and TRBJ1-5, with D possibly matching TRBD1 (5 bases). The clonotype originates from a woman aged 18 to 35 in good health. The sequenced material came from PBMCs. The DNA of the CDR3 is TGTGCCAGCAGTGAATTGAGGGGATCGAGCAATCAGCCCCAGCATTTT. It encodes CASSELRGSSNQPQHF.